The sequence of this T cell receptor (beta chain) was determined in a study of technical replicates of blood from a few donors. Sequencing used immunoSEQ multiplex PCR; TCRdb keeps in-frame clones, though not all of them. The sample records tens of thousands of clones, about nine tenths being singletons. In germline, CDR1 is MNHNS, CDR2 SASEGT. The CDR3 consists of 13 residues. This clone was detected once. A junction boundary mismatches the germline segment, possibly from a read error. V is TRBV6-1 and J is TRBJ1-1; D call uncertain. The receptor was derived from a human donor in good health. Sequencing used T cells isolated from PBMCs. CDR3 DNA: TGTGCCAGCAGGGTTAAGGAGAACGCTGAAGCTTTCTTT. Encoded protein: CASRVKENAEAFF.